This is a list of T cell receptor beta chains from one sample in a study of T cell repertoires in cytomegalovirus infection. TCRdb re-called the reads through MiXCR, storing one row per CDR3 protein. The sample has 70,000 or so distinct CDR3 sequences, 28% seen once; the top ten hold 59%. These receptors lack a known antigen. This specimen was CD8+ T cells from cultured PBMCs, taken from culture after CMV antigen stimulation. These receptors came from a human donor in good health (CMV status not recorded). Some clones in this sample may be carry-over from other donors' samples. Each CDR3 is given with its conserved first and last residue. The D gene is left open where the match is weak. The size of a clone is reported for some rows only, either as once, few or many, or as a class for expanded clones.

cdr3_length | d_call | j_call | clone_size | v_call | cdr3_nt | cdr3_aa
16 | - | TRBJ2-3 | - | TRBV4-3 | TGCGCCAGCAGCCAAGACATGACTAGTGGGCCAGATACGCAGTATTTT | CASSQDMTSGPDTQYF
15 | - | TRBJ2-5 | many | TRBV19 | TGTGCCAGTAGTTCCCGGGCGGGGCGAAGGGAGACCCAGTACTTC | CASSSRAGRRETQYF
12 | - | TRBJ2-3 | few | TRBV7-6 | TGTGCCAGCAGCTCCAACACAGATACGCAGTATTTT | CASSSNTDTQYF
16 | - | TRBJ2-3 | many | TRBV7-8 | TGTGCCAGCATCCCAACCATGGCAGGGTGGACAGATACGCAGTATTTT | CASIPTMAGWTDTQYF
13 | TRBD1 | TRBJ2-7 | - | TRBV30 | TGTGCCTGGAGTGTAAACAGGGGCTACGAGCAGTACTTC | CAWSVNRGYEQYF
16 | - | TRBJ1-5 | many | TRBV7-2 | TGTGCCAGCAGCTGGGTAACAGGAGCTAGCAATCAGCCCCAGCATTTT | CASSWVTGASNQPQHF
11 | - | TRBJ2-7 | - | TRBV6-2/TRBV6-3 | TGTGCCAGCACCTCGGAGCGTTTGCAGTACTTC | CASTSERLQYF
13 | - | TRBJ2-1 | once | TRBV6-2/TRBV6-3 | TGTGCCAGCAGTTGGGGACCATTCAGGGAGCAGTTCTTC | CASSWGPFREQFF
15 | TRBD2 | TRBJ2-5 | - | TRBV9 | TGTGCCAGCAGCGTATCTAGCGGGGTTCAAGAGACCCAGTACTTC | CASSVSSGVQETQYF
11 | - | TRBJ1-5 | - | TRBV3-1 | TGTGCCAGCTCTGGAGGGGGGCCCCAGCATTTT | CASSGGGPQHF
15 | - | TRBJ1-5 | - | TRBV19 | TGTGCCAGTAGTGCACAGGGTAACGGCAATCAGCCCCAGCATTTT | CASSAQGNGNQPQHF
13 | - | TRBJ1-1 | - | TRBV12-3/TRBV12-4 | TGTGCCAGCACCCTGACAGGGAACACTGAAGCTTTCTTT | CASTLTGNTEAFF
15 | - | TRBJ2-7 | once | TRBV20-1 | TGCAGTGCTAGAGAAGGGAGCGGACCCTCCTACGAGCAGTACTTC | CSAREGSGPSYEQYF
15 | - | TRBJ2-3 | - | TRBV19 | TGTGCCAGTAGTATGGTTAGGAGTTCCACAGATACGCAGTATTTT | CASSMVRSSTDTQYF
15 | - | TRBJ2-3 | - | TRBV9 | TGTGCCAGCAGCGGGATTGGGGGGTCGACAGATACGCAGTATTTT | CASSGIGGSTDTQYF
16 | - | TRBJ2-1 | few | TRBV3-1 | TGTGCCAGCAGCCAAGAAAAGGGGTTCAGCTACAATGAGCAGTTCTTC | CASSQEKGFSYNEQFF
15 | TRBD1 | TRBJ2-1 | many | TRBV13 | TGTGCCAGCAGCTCCGGGACAGGGGGGGGGAATGAGCAGTTCTTC | CASSSGTGGGNEQFF
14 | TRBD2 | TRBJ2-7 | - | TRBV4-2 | TGTGCCAGCAGCCAAGACCGGGGGGTTGACGAGCAGTACTTC | CASSQDRGVDEQYF
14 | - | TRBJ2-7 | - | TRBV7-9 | TGTGCCAGCAGCCCCGACGGTTTCTCCTACGAGCAGTACTTC | CASSPDGFSYEQYF
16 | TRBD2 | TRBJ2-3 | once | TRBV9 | TGTGCCAGCAGCGACCCTAGCGGGATGGGGGGAGATACGCAGTATTTT | CASSDPSGMGGDTQYF
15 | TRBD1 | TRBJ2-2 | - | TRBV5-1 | TGCGCCAGCAGCGCGCCCCAGGGGGCGGTTACGGAGCTGTTTTTT | CASSAPQGAVTELFF
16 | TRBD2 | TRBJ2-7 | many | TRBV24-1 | TGTGCCACCAGTGACTCTAGCGGGGGAAGGTGGTTCGAGCAGTACTTC | CATSDSSGGRWFEQYF
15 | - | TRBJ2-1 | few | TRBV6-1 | TGTGCCAGCAGTGAAGATTGGACAGAGAACAATGAGCAGTTCTTC | CASSEDWTENNEQFF
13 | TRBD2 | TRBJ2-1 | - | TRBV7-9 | TGTGCCTCGCGTAGCGGGAGGGAACCGGAGCAGTTCTTC | CASRSGREPEQFF
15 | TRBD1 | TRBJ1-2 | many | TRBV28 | TGTGCCAGCAGTCCACGTGACAGGGGGGGCTATGGCTACACCTTC | CASSPRDRGGYGYTF
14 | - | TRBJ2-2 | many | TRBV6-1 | TGTGCCAGCAGTCAACCCGGGGGCACCGGGGAGCTGTTTTTT | CASSQPGGTGELFF
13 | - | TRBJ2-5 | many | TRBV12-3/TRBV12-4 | TGTGCCAGCAGGCAATCCTCCCCGGAGACCCAGTACTTC | CASRQSSPETQYF
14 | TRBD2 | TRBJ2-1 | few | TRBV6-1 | TGTGCCAGTGAGCGGGGGGACTCCTACAATGAGCAGTTCTTC | CASERGDSYNEQFF
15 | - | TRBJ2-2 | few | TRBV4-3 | TGCGCCAGCAGCCCGTATAAGGGGGAAGTCGGGGAGCTGTTTTTT | CASSPYKGEVGELFF
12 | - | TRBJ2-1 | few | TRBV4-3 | TGCGCCAGCAGCGCCTGGGACAATGAGCAGTTCTTC | CASSAWDNEQFF
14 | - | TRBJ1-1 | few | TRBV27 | TGTGCCAGCAGTTTTGGTCGATCGAACACTGAAGCTTTCTTT | CASSFGRSNTEAFF
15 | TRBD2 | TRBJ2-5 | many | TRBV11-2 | TGTGCCAGCAGCTTCGGGACTAGCGGGATTGTGACCCAGTACTTC | CASSFGTSGIVTQYF
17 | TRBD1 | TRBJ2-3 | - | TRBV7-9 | TGTGCCAGCAGCCCCCCTGTACGGGACAGGGGCACAGATACGCAGTATTTT | CASSPPVRDRGTDTQYF
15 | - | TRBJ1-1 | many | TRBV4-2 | TGTGCCAGCAGCCAAGATCCCCAGGCGAACACTGAAGCTTTCTTT | CASSQDPQANTEAFF
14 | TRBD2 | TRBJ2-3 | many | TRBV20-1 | TGCAGTCGTCATAGCGGGAGGTTAACAGATACGCAGTATTTT | CSRHSGRLTDTQYF
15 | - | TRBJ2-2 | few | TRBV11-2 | TGTGCCAGCAGCGCGTTGGGGCAGAACACCGGGGAGCTGTTTTTT | CASSALGQNTGELFF
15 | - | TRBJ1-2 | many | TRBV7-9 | TGTGCCAGCAGCAGGCAGGACACACCGGACTATGGCTACACCTTC | CASSRQDTPDYGYTF
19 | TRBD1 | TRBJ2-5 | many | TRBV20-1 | TGCAGTGCTAGAGATCCGGCAGGACAGGGCGGAGGGTACCAAGAGACCCAGTACTTC | CSARDPAGQGGGYQETQYF